The 2 T cell receptor beta chains presented below share a single source sample, sequenced in a study of vaccination effects on CD4 cells after COVID-19. These TCRs' antigens remain unknown. TCRdb's table, derived via immunoSEQ multiplex PCR, lists solely in-frame clones and lacks some. The data contain some 40,000 clones, about three quarters of them singletons. Sequencing followed a ViraFEST assay step that expanded antigen-specific CD4+ T cells with viral peptide pools. Culture proceeded for nine to ten days, and CD4+ T cells were then isolated. This individual contracted SARS-CoV-2 between March and December 2020, as verified by PCR. The sequencing used CD4+ T cells from PBMCs cultured with HCoV-NL63 spike peptides, collected before COVID-19 vaccination. These receptors were collected from a human donor who had a prior SARS-CoV-2 infection.

The chain uses TRBV24-1 and TRBJ2-3; 8 bases fit TRBD2. The germline CDR1 and CDR2 sequences are KGHDR and SFDVKD. The CDR3 loop spans 17 amino acids. Trimming at V came to 0 bases and at J to 5 bases, leaving 9 bases not matched to a gene. CDR3 sequence reads: CATSDLSTSGGRDTQYF. The DNA for the CDR3 is TGTGCCACCAGTGATTTGTCCACTAGCGGAGGGAGAGATACGCAGTATTTT.

The chain's CDR3 is CASRGEGSGSHEQYF. In DNA, the CDR3 is TGTGCCAGCAGGGGTGAGGGGAGCGGGTCCCACGAGCAGTACTTC. V is TRBV6-5 and J is TRBJ2-7; the D gene is possibly TRBD2 (6 bases). Trimming pared 6 bases from V and 5 bases from J, leaving 20 bases between. This CDR3 has 15 amino acids. Germline V gene lookup returns CDR1 MNHEY and CDR2 SVGAGI.